The clone carrying this T cell receptor beta chain was counted only a few times. What it recognizes is unknown. This sample is drawn from a study of T cell repertoires in cytomegalovirus infection. Study as a whole: HLA-C-restricted CMV epitopes, recently identified, and well-studied HLA-B-restricted ones were used by the study. Indications of both CMV infection and matching HLA type were provided by public TCR beta signatures.

In TCRdb, the reads were re-called with MiXCR into one record per CDR3 protein. The sample has tens of thousands of distinct CDR3 sequences, around a fifth seen once. Study results and caveats: Pooled public TCR beta family frequency picked out CMV carriers with the relevant HLA.

The trim removed 6 bases at V and 5 bases at J, leaving 14 bases unmatched. Germline values: CDR1 MNHNS, CDR2 SASEGT. The CDR3 runs to 17 residues. Here the sequenced sample was CD8+ T cells from cultured PBMCs, taken from culture after CMV antigen stimulation. V is TRBV6-1 and J is TRBJ2-2; 8 bases match TRBD2. The sequence came from a human donor in good health (CMV status not recorded). Some clones in this sample may be carry-over from other donors' samples. The DNA of the CDR3 is TGTGCCAGCAGCAGGCCCCCGAGGAGCGGGAGAACCGGGGAGCTGTTTTTT. Protein sequence: CASSRPPRSGRTGELFF.